This entry concerns a single T cell receptor beta chain. Germline lookup yields CDR1 KGHSH and CDR2 LQKENI. The CDR3 spans 17 residues. V was trimmed by 6 bases and J by 2 bases, leaving 22 bases between them. This sample was included in a study of siplizumab effects on memory and regulatory T cells. Repertoires were generated with immunoSEQ multiplex PCR, while TCRdb's copy carries only in-frame clones and drops some. The table includes just over 40,000 clones, more than 80% detected once. The sequencing sample was made of naive CD4+ T cells sorted from blood. V is TRBV18 and J is TRBJ1-2, with D possibly matching TRBD1 (5 bases). This TCR was recovered from a human donor in good health. The CDR3 sequence is CASSPRIRQGSNYGYTF. The CDR3 region has the DNA TGTGCCAGCTCCCCGCGGATCCGCCAGGGCTCAAACTATGGCTACACCTTC.